This T cell receptor beta chain was sequenced during a study of T cells after yellow fever vaccination. At the level of the study: The fractions with low cell numbers were processed using SMART-Seq v4 Ultra Low Input.

The authors made TCR cDNA by 5'RACE template switching, adding a universal primer site and UMIs. MiXCR, applied by TCRdb to the 5' RACE reads, yields one record per CDR3 protein. The sample shows about 170,000 distinct CDR3 sequences, about 6% of them seen only once. The CDR3 extends over 20 amino acids. Looked up from germline, CDR1 is LGHDT and CDR2 is YNNKEL (reference sequence). Comments on this clonotype: An end of the junction differs from the germline gene, which may be a read error.

The chain recombines TRBV3-1 with TRBJ2-2; tentative D call: TRBD1 (6 bases). This TCR derives from a man between 18 and 29 years old who received the YFV17D yellow fever vaccine. The specimen was CD4+ T cells sorted from PBMCs, collected on the day of the first yellow fever vaccination. The CDR3 here is CATSQGFFRPGHANTGELFF. The CDR3 nucleotides read TGTGCCACCAGCCAAGGGTTCTTCAGACCGGGACACGCGAACACCGGGGAGCTGTTTTTT.